A single count supports the clone carrying this T cell receptor beta chain. The antigen remains unidentified. This entry is derived from a study of CD8+ T cells in alopecia areata. Study-level points and caveats: Higher clonality than in normal scalp was seen in lesional scalp, especially alopecia totalis/universalis. Tissue-resident alphabeta T cells belonging to normal skin likewise get sequenced within scalp specimens.

Sequencing templates came from extracted RNA that was reverse transcribed into cDNA. Profiled with immunoSEQ multiplex PCR; TCRdb holds only in-frame clones, not every one. The table lists about 160,000 clones, roughly 65% of them singletons, with around 0.9% in the top ten. As for treatment: oral pan-JAK inhibitor, 5-10 mg twice daily. Obtained from alopecia areata patients were lesional scalp punch biopsies along with peripheral blood. Germline V gene lookup returns CDR1 SGHRS and CDR2 YFSETQ. The V end was cut by 4 bases, the J end by 2 bases, with 12 bases between. This CDR3 spans 15 amino acids. The specimen was CD4+ T cells sorted from blood, collected at week 4, from a patient treated with tofacitinib. This chain joins TRBV5-1 and TRBJ2-2, with unresolved D. The TCR originated in a human donor with alopecia areata. The chain's CDR3 is CASSDSLGNTGELFF. The CDR3 DNA reads TGCGCCAGCAGCGATTCGCTTGGCAACACCGGGGAGCTGTTTTTT.